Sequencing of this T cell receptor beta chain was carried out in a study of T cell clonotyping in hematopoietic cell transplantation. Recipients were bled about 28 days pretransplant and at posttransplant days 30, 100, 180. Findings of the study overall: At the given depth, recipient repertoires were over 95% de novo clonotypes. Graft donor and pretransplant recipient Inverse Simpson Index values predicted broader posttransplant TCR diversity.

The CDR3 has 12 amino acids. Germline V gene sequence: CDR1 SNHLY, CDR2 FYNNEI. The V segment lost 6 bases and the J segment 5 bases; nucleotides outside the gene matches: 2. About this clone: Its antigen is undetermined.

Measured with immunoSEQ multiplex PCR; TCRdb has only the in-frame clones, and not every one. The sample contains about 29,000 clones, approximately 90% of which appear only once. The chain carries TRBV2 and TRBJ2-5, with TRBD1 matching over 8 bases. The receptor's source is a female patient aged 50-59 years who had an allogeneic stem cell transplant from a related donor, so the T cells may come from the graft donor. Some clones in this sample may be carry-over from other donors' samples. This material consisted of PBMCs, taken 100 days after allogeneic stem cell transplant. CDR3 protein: CASRDRAETQYF. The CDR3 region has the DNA TGTGCCAGCAGGGACAGGGCTGAGACCCAGTACTTC.